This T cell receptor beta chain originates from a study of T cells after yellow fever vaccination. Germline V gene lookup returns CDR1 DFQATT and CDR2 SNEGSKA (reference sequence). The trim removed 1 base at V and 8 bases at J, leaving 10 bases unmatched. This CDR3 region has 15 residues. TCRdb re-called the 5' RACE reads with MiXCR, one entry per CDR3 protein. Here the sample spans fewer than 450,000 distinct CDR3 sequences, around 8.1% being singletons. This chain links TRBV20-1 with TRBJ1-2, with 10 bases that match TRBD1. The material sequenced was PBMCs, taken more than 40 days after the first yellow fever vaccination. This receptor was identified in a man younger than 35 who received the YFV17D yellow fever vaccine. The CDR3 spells CSARARDRGMEGYTF. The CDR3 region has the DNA TGCAGTGCTAGAGCCCGGGACAGGGGTATGGAAGGCTACACCTTC.